This T cell receptor (beta chain) was found in a study of T cells after yellow fever vaccination (dated by TCRdb to about 2019). A note on the overall study: The SMART-Seq v4 Ultra Low Input RNA kit was used to prepare libraries from fractions with low cell numbers. To follow T-cell clones before and after primary and booster YFV17D yellow fever vaccination, bulk TCR alpha and beta repertoires were sequenced over time. Two healthy male donors made up the cohort, one aged 18 to 30 years and the other aged 30 to 40 years. Blood was collected at multiple timepoints before and after primary and secondary immunization, and bulk PBMC replicates and cell subsets were isolated.

Synthesis of TCR cDNA relied on 5'RACE template switching, a step that introduced a universal primer site along with unique molecular identifiers. Priming for cDNA synthesis came from both the TCR alpha and TCR beta constant segments. Two PCR steps were used to amplify libraries, with sample barcodes and sequencing adapters being added in the second step. Sequencing of the libraries was done on either Illumina HiSeq 2500 (2x100 bp) or NovaSeq (2x150 bp). The source study handled its data this way. Reads were demultiplexed and collapsed into UMI consensus sequences with MIGEC, and V(D)J alignment was performed with MiXCR. Vaccine-responding clonotypes were identified with edgeR using replicate PBMC samples, with FDR below 0.01 and a log2 fold change above 5 up to day 15 being required. Bulk clonotypes were assigned CD4 or CD8 identity according to which sequenced CD4 or CD8 repertoire held them at higher abundance. TCRdb reprocessed the public reads (quality trimming at Q25 with fastp, clone calling with MiXCR) and kept in-frame beta chains. Merged by CDR3 protein, the rows form single entries marked with the most common genes and DNA. In this record, the V and J calls reflect TCRdb's handling and not the investigators' own analysis. The sample profile shows around 250,000 distinct CDR3 sequences; 6.9% of them were found once. The top ten clones comprise roughly 0.86% of the sample.

The intended sense of this specimen's treatment or condition label: live attenuated yellow fever vaccine strain. A standard Ficoll-Paque protocol was used to isolate PBMCs from peripheral blood. CD4 and CD8 T-cell fractions were isolated with Dynabeads CD4 and CD8 positive selection kits. TriZol was used to extract RNA from bulk PBMCs, from CD4 and CD8 fractions, and from dextramer-positive and dextramer-negative fractions. V and J are truncated by 1 base and 0 bases respectively, leaving an intervening sequence of 7 bases. The cysteine opens and the phenylalanine closes a CDR3 of 15 amino acids. Of all the DNA, just the CDR3 is kept, 45 bases in frame from base 1. CDR1 and CDR2, per the germline V gene, are SGHTA and FQGNSA. Concerning this clonotype itself: The specificity of this receptor is unknown. It has no much larger one-base neighbor in the sample; base qualities were not kept.

The full study reports these points: The study included only a couple of donors, which limits how far the findings can be generalized. Computational filtering was needed because FACS-sorted repertoires could contain abundant contaminating clonotypes from the bulk population. A small share of clonotypes occurred in both CD4 and CD8 compartments, likely arising from convergent recombination. Most clones expanded after primary vaccination (approximately 96% of CD4 and 70% to 90% of CD8) were re-detected after the booster, suggesting that broad memory maintenance occurred. Compared with the primary T-cell response, the secondary T-cell response was faster but weaker, reaching its peak on day 5 rather than on day 15.

Sequenced material: CD4+ T cells sorted from PBMCs, taken 15 days after the yellow fever booster vaccination. This receptor chain uses TRBV7-2 and TRBJ2-1; no confident D gene assignment can be made. The clonotype was recovered from a man aged 30-40 years who received the YFV17D yellow fever vaccine. The CDR3 loop reads CASSLGTPSYNEQFF. Read as DNA, the sequence is TGTGCCAGCAGCTTAGGGACGCCCTCCTACAATGAGCAGTTCTTC.